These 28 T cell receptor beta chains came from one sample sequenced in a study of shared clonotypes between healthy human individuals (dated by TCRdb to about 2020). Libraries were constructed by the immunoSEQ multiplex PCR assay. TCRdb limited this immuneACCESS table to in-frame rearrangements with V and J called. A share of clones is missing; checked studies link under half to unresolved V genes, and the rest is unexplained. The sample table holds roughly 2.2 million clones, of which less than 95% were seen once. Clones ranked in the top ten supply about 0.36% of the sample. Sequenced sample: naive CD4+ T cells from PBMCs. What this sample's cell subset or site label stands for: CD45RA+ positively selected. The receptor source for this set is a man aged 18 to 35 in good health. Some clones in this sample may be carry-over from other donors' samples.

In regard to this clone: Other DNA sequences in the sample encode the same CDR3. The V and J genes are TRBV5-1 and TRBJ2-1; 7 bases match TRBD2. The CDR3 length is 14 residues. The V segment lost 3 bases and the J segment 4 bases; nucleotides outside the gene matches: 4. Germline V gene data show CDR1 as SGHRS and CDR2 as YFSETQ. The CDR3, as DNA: TGCGCCAGCAGCTATAGCGGGTCGTACAATGAGCAGTTCTTC. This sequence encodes CASSYSGSYNEQFF. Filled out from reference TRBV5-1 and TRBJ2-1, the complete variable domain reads KAGVTQTPRYLIKTRGQQVTLSCSPISGHRSVSWYQQTPGQGLQFLFEYFSETQRNKGNFPGRFSGRQFSNSRSEMNVSTLELGDSALYLCASSYSGSYNEQFFGPGTRLTVL.

The CDR3 sequence: CASRVLPGQGHEQYF. In DNA form, the CDR3 reads TGCGCCAGCAGAGTTCTTCCGGGACAGGGCCACGAGCAGTACTTC. The V gene is TRBV5-1, the J gene TRBJ2-7; 9 bases are shared with TRBD1. V was pared by 5 bases and J by 5 bases, with 11 bases of the junction left unmatched. This CDR3 is 15 amino acids long. CDR1 and CDR2 (germline): SGHRS, YFSETQ.

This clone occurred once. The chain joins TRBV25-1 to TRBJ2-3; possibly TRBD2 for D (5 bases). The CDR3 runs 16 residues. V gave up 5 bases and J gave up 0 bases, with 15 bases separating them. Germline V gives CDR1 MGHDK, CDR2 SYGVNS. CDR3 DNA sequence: TGTGCCAGCAGTCCCCATGGAGGAGGTAGCACAGATACGCAGTATTTT. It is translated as CASSPHGGGSTDTQYF.

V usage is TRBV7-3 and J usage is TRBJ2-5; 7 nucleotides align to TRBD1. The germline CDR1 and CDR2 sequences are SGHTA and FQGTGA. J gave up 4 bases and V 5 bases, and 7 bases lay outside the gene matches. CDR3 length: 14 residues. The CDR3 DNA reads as TGTGCCAGCAGCCCCTCGACAGGGCGAGAGACCCAGTACTTC. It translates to CASSPSTGRETQYF.

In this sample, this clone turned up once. In DNA, the CDR3 is TGTGCCAGCAACGAGGGACAGTTGGGTTCTGGGGCCAACGTCCTGACTTTC. This sequence encodes CASNEGQLGSGANVLTF. This chain joins TRBV5-8 and TRBJ2-6; 7 bases line up with TRBD1. The junction had 10 bases not matched to a gene; V was cut back by 6 bases and J by 1 base. The germline V gene encodes CDR1 SGHTS and CDR2 YDEGEE. This CDR3 spans 17 amino acids.

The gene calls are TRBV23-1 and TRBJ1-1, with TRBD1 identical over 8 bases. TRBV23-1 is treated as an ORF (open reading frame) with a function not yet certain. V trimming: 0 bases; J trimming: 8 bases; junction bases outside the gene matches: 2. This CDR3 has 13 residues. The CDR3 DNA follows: TGCGCCAGCAGTCAATCGGGGGACAGGGAAGCTTTCTTT. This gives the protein CASSQSGDREAFF.

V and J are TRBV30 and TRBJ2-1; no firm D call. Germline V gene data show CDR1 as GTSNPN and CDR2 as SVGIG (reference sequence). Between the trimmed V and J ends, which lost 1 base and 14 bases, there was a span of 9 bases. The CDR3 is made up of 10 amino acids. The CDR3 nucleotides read TGTGCCTGGAGTGCCCCCCCGGAGTTCTTC. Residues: CAWSAPPEFF.

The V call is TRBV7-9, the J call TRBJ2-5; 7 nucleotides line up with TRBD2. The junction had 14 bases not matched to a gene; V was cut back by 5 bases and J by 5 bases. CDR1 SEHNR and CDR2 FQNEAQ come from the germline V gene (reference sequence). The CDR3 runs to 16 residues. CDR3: CASSPPGLGTLETQYF. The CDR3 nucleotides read TGTGCCAGCAGCCCCCCCGGACTAGGGACCTTGGAGACCCAGTACTTC.

The CDR3 DNA follows: TGTGCCAGCAGCTTACAGACCGGGACAGGTGAGAATGAGCAGTTCTTC. This translates into CASSLQTGTGENEQFF. This chain uses TRBV7-3 with TRBJ2-1, with 8 bases fitting TRBD1. The CDR3 loop spans 16 amino acids. Germline V gives CDR1 SGHTA, CDR2 FQGTGA. The junction had 10 bases not matched to a gene; V was cut back by 2 bases and J by 7 bases. Supplemented by reference TRBV7-3 and TRBJ2-1, the full variable domain reads GAGVSQTPSNKVTEKGKYVELRCDPISGHTALYWYRQSLGQGPEFLIYFQGTGAADDSGLPNDRFFAVRPEGSVSTLKIQRTERGDSAVYLCASSLQTGTGENEQFFGPGTRLTVL.

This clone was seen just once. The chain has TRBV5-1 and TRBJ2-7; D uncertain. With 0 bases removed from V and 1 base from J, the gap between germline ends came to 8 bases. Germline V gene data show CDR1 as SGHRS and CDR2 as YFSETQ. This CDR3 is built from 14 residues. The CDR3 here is CASSLVSRSYEQYF. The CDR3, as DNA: TGCGCCAGCAGCTTGGTTTCCAGGTCCTACGAGCAGTACTTC.

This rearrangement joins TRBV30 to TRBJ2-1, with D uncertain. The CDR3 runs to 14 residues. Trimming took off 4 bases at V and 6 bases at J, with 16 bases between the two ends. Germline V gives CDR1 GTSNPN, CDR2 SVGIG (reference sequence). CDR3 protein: CAWTLGVSINEQFF. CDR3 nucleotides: TGTGCCTGGACCCTGGGTGTTAGTATCAATGAGCAGTTCTTC.

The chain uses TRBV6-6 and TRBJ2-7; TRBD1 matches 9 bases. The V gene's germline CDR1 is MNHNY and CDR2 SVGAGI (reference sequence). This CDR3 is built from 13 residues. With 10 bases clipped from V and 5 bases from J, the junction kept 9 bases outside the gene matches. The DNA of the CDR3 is TGTGCCACAGACACAGGGGGCTTCCACGAGCAGTACTTC. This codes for CATDTGGFHEQYF.

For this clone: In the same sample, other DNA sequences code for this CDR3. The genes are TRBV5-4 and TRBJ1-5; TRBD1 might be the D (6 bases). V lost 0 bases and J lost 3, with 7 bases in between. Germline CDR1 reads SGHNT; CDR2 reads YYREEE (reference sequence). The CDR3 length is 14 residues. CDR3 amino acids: CASSLGGLNQPQHF. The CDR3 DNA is TGTGCCAGCAGCTTGGGGGGGCTCAATCAGCCCCAGCATTTT. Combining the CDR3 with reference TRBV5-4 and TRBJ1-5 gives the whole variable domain ETGVTQSPTHLIKTRGQQVTLRCSSQSGHNTVSWYQQALGQGPQFIFQYYREEENGRGNFPPRFSGLQFPNYSSELNVNALELDDSALYLCASSLGGLNQPQHFGDGTRLSIL.

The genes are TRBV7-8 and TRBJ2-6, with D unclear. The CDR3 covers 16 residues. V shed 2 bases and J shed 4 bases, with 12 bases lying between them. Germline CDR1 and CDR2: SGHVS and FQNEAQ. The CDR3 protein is CASSLTPGTGANVLTF. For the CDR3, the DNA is TGTGCCAGCAGCTTAACCCCCGGTACAGGGGCCAACGTCCTGACTTTC. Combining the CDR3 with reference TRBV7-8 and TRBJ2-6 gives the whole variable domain GAGVSQSPRYKVAKRGQDVALRCDPISGHVSLFWYQQALGQGPEFLTYFQNEAQLDKSGLPSDRFFAERPEGSVSTLKIQRTQQEDSAVYLCASSLTPGTGANVLTFGAGSRLTVL.

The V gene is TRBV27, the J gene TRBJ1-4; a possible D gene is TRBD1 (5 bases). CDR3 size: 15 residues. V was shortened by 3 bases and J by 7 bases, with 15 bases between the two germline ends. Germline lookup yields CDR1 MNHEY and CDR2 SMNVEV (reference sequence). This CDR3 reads CASSLSRGYGEKLFF. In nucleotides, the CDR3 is TGTGCCAGCAGTTTGAGTAGGGGATACGGTGAAAAACTGTTTTTT.

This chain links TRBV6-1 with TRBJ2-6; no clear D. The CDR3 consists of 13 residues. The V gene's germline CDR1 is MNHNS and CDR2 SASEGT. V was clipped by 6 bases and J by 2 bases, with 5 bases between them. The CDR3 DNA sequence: TGTGCCAGCAGGGTCCCTGGGGCCAACGTCCTGACTTTC. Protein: CASRVPGANVLTF.

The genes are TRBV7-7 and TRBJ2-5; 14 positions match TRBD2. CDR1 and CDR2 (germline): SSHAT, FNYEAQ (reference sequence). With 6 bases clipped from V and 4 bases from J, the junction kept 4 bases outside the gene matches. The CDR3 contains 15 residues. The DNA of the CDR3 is TGTGCCAGCAGACCCGGACTAGCGGGAGGAGAGACCCAGTACTTC. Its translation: CASRPGLAGGETQYF.

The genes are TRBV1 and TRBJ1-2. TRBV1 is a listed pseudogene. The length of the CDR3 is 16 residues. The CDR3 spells CTSSQEGAGLNYGYTF. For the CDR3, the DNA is TGCACCAGCAGCCAAGAAGGTGCGGGCCTTAACTATGGCTACACCTTC.

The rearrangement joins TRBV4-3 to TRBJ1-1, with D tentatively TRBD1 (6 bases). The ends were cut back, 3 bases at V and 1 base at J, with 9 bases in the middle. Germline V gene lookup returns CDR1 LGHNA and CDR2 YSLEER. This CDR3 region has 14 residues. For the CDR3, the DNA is TGCGCCAGCAGCCAGGGACATTCGAACACTGAAGCTTTCTTT. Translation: CASSQGHSNTEAFF.

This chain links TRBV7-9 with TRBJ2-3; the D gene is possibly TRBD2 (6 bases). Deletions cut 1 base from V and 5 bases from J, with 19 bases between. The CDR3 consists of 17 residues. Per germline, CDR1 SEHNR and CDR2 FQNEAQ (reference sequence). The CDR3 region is CASSLGLISGILDTQYF. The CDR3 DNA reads TGTGCCAGCAGCTTAGGTTTAATTAGCGGAATCTTAGATACGCAGTATTTT.

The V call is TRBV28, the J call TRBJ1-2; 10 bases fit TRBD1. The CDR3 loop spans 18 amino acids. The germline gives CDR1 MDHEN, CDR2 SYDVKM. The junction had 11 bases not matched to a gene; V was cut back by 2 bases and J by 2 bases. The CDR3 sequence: CASSLIGAGQGSNYGYTF. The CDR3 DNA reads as TGTGCCAGCAGTTTAATAGGGGCGGGACAGGGGAGCAACTATGGCTACACCTTC.

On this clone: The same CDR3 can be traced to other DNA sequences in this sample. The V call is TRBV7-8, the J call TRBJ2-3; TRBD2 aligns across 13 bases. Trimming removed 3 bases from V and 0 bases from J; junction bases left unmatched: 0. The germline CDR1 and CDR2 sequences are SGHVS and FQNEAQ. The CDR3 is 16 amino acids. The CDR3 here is CASSLGLAGSTDTQYF. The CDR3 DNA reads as TGTGCCAGCAGCTTGGGACTAGCGGGAAGCACAGATACGCAGTATTTT. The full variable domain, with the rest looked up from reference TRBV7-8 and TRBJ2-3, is GAGVSQSPRYKVAKRGQDVALRCDPISGHVSLFWYQQALGQGPEFLTYFQNEAQLDKSGLPSDRFFAERPEGSVSTLKIQRTQQEDSAVYLCASSLGLAGSTDTQYFGPGTRLTVL.

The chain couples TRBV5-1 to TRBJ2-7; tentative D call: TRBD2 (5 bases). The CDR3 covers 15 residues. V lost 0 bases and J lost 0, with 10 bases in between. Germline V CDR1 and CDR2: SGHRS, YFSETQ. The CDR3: CASSLVPSSSYEQYF. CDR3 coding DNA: TGCGCCAGCAGCTTGGTCCCTAGCTCCTCCTACGAGCAGTACTTC.

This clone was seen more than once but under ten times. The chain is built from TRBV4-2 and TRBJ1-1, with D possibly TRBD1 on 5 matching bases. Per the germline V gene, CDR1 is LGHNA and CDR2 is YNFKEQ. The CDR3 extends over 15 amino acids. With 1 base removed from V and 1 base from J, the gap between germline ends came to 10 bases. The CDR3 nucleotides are TGTGCCAGCAGCCAAGTCGGGGGAGGGAACACTGAAGCTTTCTTT. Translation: CASSQVGGGNTEAFF.

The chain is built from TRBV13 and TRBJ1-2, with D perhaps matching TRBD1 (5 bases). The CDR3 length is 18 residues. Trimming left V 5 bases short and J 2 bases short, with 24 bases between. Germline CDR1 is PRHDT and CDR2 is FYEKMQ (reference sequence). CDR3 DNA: TGTGCCAGCAGCCTTCGTAACTCTCCGGGGGATTCGAACTATGGCTACACCTTC. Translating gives CASSLRNSPGDSNYGYTF.

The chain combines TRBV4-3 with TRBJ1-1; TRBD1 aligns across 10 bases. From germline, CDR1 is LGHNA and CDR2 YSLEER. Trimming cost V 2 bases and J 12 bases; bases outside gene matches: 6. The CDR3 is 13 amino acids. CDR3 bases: TGCGCCAGCAGCCAATTACGGACAGGGGGATCTTTCTTT. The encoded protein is CASSQLRTGGSFF.

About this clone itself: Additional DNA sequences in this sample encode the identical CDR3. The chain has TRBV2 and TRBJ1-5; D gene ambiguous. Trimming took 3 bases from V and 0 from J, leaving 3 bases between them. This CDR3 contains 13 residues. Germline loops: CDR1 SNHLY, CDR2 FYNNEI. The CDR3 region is CASSDDSNQPQHF. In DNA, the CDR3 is TGTGCCAGCAGTGACGATAGCAATCAGCCCCAGCATTTT.

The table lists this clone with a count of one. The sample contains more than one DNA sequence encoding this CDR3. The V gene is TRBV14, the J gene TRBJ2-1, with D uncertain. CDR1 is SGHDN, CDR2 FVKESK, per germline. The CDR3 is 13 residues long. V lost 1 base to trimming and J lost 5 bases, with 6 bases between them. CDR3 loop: CASSQGLNNEQFF. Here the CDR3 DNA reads TGTGCCAGCAGCCAAGGGCTAAACAATGAGCAGTTCTTC.